This T cell receptor beta chain was documented in a study of shared clonotypes between healthy human individuals. J was trimmed by 0 bases and V by 3 bases; bases with no gene match: 10. Germline values: CDR1 MRHNA, CDR2 SNTAGT. This CDR3 is built from 17 residues. Only in-frame clones appear in the TCRdb table, and some are missing; sequencing was by immunoSEQ multiplex PCR. This table has fewer than 3 million clones, about 90% appearing once. This clonotype was obtained from a man aged 18 to 29 in good health. Some clones in this sample may be carry-over from other donors' samples. The rearrangement links TRBV6-4 to TRBJ2-5; 7 positions match TRBD1. Sequencing used naive CD4+ T cells from PBMCs. Subset denoted: CD45RA+ positively selected. CDR3 loop: CASSEPPPTGNQETQYF. In DNA, the CDR3 is TGTGCCAGCAGTGAGCCCCCCCCGACAGGGAACCAAGAGACCCAGTACTTC.